These 32 T cell receptor beta chains share one sample of origin, sequenced in a study of blood T cell repertoires in COVID-19. The table came from immunoSEQ multiplex PCR; TCRdb's copy has only in-frame clones and leaves some out. The sample lists tens of thousands of clones; about 81% were seen once. What was sequenced was peripheral blood. These receptors were taken from a human donor in a cohort sampled during active COVID-19.

The sample holds one count of this clone. The J gene is TRBJ1-2, the V gene TRBV27; 8 bases match TRBD1. The germline CDR1 and CDR2 sequences are MNHEY and SMNVEV (reference sequence). The V segment lost 6 bases and the J segment 5 bases; nucleotides outside the gene matches: 5. The CDR3 is 13 residues long. CDR3 DNA: TGTGCCAGCAGAATGACAGGGGCTTATGGCTACACCTTC. Residues: CASRMTGAYGYTF.

The chain employs TRBV7-6 and TRBJ1-2; possible D gene TRBD1, 5 bases. V lost 3 bases, J lost 0 bases, and 8 bases lay in between. This CDR3 is 14 amino acids long. Germline assignment: CDR1 SGHVS and CDR2 FNYEAQ. CDR3 nucleotide sequence: TGTGCCAGCAGCTTCGGGGGGGCTAACTATGGCTACACCTTC. Encoded protein: CASSFGGANYGYTF.

The CDR3 region is CASSIRGGGAHEQYF. CDR3 bases: TGTGCCAGTAGTATTCGCGGCGGGGGGGCCCACGAGCAGTACTTC. V and J are TRBV19 and TRBJ2-7, with 9 bases aligning to TRBD2. CDR3 length: 15 amino acids. Germline-derived CDR1 and CDR2 are LNHDA and SQIVND (reference sequence). The V segment lost 3 bases and the J segment 5 bases; nucleotides outside the gene matches: 8.

This chain uses TRBV7-9 with TRBJ1-5; the D gene is possibly TRBD1 (5 bases). Germline CDR1 reads SEHNR; CDR2 reads FQNEAQ (reference sequence). V lost 5 bases and J lost 6, with 17 bases in between. The CDR3 length is 15 residues. CDR3 sequence reads: CASSAYGGSGQPQHF. CDR3 sequence (DNA): TGTGCCAGCAGCGCTTACGGGGGATCAGGTCAGCCCCAGCATTTT.

This chain links TRBV5-5 with TRBJ1-2; 10 nucleotides align to TRBD1. CDR3 size: 15 residues. Germline values: CDR1 SGHKS, CDR2 YYEKEE (reference sequence). V was clipped by 0 bases and J by 8 bases; unmatched bases: 7. The CDR3 is CASSLDIMTGGGYTF. DNA for the CDR3: TGTGCCAGCAGCTTGGATATTATGACAGGGGGCGGCTACACCTTC.

The V call is TRBV12-3 or TRBV12-4, the J call TRBJ1-1; maybe TRBD1 (6 bases). Trimming took 6 bases from V and 1 from J, leaving 9 bases between them. The CDR3 runs 13 residues. The CDR3 DNA reads TGTGCCAGCAGGATGACAGGGAACACTGAAGCTTTCTTT. It encodes CASRMTGNTEAFF.

The genes are TRBV30 and TRBJ2-7; D gene uncertain. V lost 3 bases to trimming and J lost 1 base, with 7 bases between them. This CDR3 is 12 amino acids long. Germline V lookup: CDR1 GTSNPN, CDR2 SVGIG (reference sequence). DNA of the CDR3: TGTGCCTGGAGGCAGGAATCCTACGAGCAGTACTTC. Translating gives CAWRQESYEQYF. Supplemented by reference TRBV30 and TRBJ2-7, the full variable domain reads SQTIHQWPATLVQPVGSPLSLECTVEGTSNPNLYWYRQAAGRGLQLLFYSVGIGQISSEVPQNLSASRPQDRQFILSSKKLLLSDSGFYLCAWRQESYEQYFGPGTRLTVT.

This chain connects TRBV7-8 to TRBJ2-6; 9 nucleotides match TRBD1. The trim removed 5 bases at V and 0 bases at J, leaving 5 bases unmatched. The CDR3 sequence is 17 residues long. Per the germline V gene, CDR1 is SGHVS and CDR2 is FQNEAQ. The DNA of the CDR3 is TGTGCCAGCAGCGTGGGACAGGGTAGCTCTGGGGCCAACGTCCTGACTTTC. Translation: CASSVGQGSSGANVLTF.

This chain links TRBV2 with TRBJ2-6; D gene ambiguous. The V gene's germline CDR1 is SNHLY and CDR2 FYNNEI. Trimming shortened V by 6 bases and J by 0 bases, and 12 bases separated the two germline ends. There are 16 residues in the CDR3. The CDR3 loop reads CASRMTSYSGANVLTF. The CDR3 bases are TGTGCCAGCAGAATGACTTCCTACTCTGGGGCCAACGTCCTGACTTTC. Filled out from reference TRBV2 and TRBJ2-6, the complete variable domain reads EPEVTQTPSHQVTQMGQEVILRCVPISNHLYFYWYRQILGQKVEFLVSFYNNEISEKSEIFDDQFSVERPDGSNFTLKIRSTKLEDSAMYFCASRMTSYSGANVLTFGAGSRLTVL.

This clone was seen more than once but under ten times. The J gene is TRBJ2-5, the V gene TRBV3-1 (or the pseudogene TRBV3-2); weak D call: TRBD1 (5 bases). Germline loops: CDR1 LGHDT, CDR2 YNNKEL (reference sequence). CDR3 length: 15 residues. With 1 base removed from V and 5 bases from J, the gap between germline ends came to 14 bases. CDR3 nucleotides: TGTGCCAGCAGCCAAGGGTCGGACACGAAGGAGACCCAGTACTTC. It yields the protein CASSQGSDTKETQYF.

The chain couples TRBV27 to TRBJ1-1; D gene ambiguous. The CDR3 has 14 residues. V was clipped by 7 bases and J by 7 bases, with 19 bases between them. CDR1 and CDR2 (germline): MNHEY, SMNVEV (reference sequence). Here the CDR3 reads CASKSFWHPGEAFF. For the CDR3, the DNA is TGTGCCAGCAAGTCTTTTTGGCACCCAGGTGAAGCTTTCTTT.

CDR3 bases: TGTGCCAGCAGTCCTTGGACAGGCTACGAGCAGTACTTC. Translation gives CASSPWTGYEQYF. This sequence joins TRBV2 and TRBJ2-7, with 7 positions matching TRBD1. The CDR3 extends over 13 amino acids. V lost 5 bases, J lost 3 bases, and 4 bases stayed unmatched. Per germline, CDR1 SNHLY and CDR2 FYNNEI.

The CDR3 coding sequence is TGTGCCAGCACCGATGGGGACAGGGGGAATGAAAAACTGTTTTTT. Encoded protein: CASTDGDRGNEKLFF. This rearrangement joins TRBV2 to TRBJ1-4; the match to TRBD1 covers 11 bases. The junction had 6 bases not matched to a gene; V was cut back by 7 bases and J by 5 bases. This CDR3 is built from 15 residues. The germline V gene has CDR1 SNHLY and CDR2 FYNNEI.

The chain uses TRBV3-1 (or the pseudogene TRBV3-2) and TRBJ1-2; D ambiguous. The CDR3 sequence is 13 residues long. The V and J ends lost 5 bases and 8 bases respectively, with 15 bases between them. CDR1 is LGHDT, CDR2 YNNKEL, per germline (reference sequence). CDR3 sequence: CASSSSPRGGYTF. CDR3 in DNA: TGTGCCAGCAGCTCTTCCCCACGAGGGGGCTACACCTTC.

V is TRBV6-5 and J is TRBJ1-5; D is ambiguous. Trimming cost V 0 bases and J 6 bases, with 12 bases left between them. The CDR3 contains 15 residues. Germline CDR1 and CDR2: MNHEY and SVGAGI. CDR3: CASSYSRFGGQPQHF. The CDR3, as DNA: TGTGCCAGCAGTTACTCACGGTTCGGTGGTCAGCCCCAGCATTTT.

The V and J genes are TRBV18 and TRBJ2-7, with 7 nucleotides matching TRBD1. V shed 4 bases and J 0 bases; nucleotides not matched to a gene: 3. This CDR3 spans 14 amino acids. Germline CDR1 KGHSH, CDR2 LQKENI. The CDR3 loop is CASSQQGNSYEQYF. CDR3 nucleotides: TGTGCCAGCTCACAACAGGGGAACTCCTACGAGCAGTACTTC.

The CDR3 DNA follows: TGTGCCAGCAGTTTTCCACTTGGGACAGCCTCCTACGAGCAGTACTTC. It is translated as CASSFPLGTASYEQYF. The rearrangement uses TRBV6-2 or TRBV6-3 and TRBJ2-7; the match to TRBD1 covers 7 bases. Germline V gene lookup returns CDR1 MNHEY and CDR2 SVGEGT. This CDR3 contains 16 residues. Losses at the gene ends were 4 bases for V and 0 bases for J; bases not matched to a gene: 9.

The rearrangement links TRBV12-3 or TRBV12-4 to TRBJ2-7, with D possibly matching TRBD1 (6 bases). Trimming left V 5 bases short and J 10 bases short, with 15 bases between. The CDR3 contains 12 residues. CDR3 DNA: TGTGCCAGCAGTCGGGGACACTTACGACAGTACTTC. It encodes CASSRGHLRQYF.

V and J are TRBV4-3 and TRBJ1-2; tentatively, D is TRBD1 (5 bases). This CDR3 has 13 residues. Germline values: CDR1 LGHNA, CDR2 YSLEER. V lost 4 bases, J lost 6 bases, and 12 bases lay in between. The CDR3 spells CASSPLAGHGYTF. The CDR3 region has the DNA TGCGCCAGCAGCCCCCTCGCAGGGCATGGCTACACCTTC.

The V gene is TRBV27, the J gene TRBJ1-5; D is uncertain. V dropped 10 bases and J dropped 2 bases, with 18 bases sitting between them. The CDR3 loop spans 15 amino acids. Looked up from germline, CDR1 is MNHEY and CDR2 is SMNVEV (reference sequence). The CDR3 coding sequence is TGTGCCACAGGTCCGTGGGAGGTGGGCAATCAGCCCCAGCATTTT. This encodes CATGPWEVGNQPQHF.

This sequence joins TRBV7-9 and TRBJ2-5; 10 positions agree with TRBD1. This CDR3 is 15 amino acids long. Per germline, CDR1 SEHNR and CDR2 FQNEAQ (reference sequence). V was clipped by 4 bases and J by 5 bases; unmatched bases: 7. The DNA for the CDR3 is TGTGCCAGCAGCTCCCGACAGGGGGCCGGGGAGACCCAGTACTTC. Protein product: CASSSRQGAGETQYF.

The CDR3 coding sequence is TGTGCCAGCAGTGAGAATAGGAAGGGGTCAGGCTATGGCTACACCTTC. Its translation is CASSENRKGSGYGYTF. J is TRBJ1-2 and V is TRBV6-1; TRBD1 is a possible D gene (5 bases). V was trimmed by 3 bases and J by 4 bases, leaving 18 bases between them. The CDR3 covers 16 residues. Per germline, CDR1 MNHNS and CDR2 SASEGT.

The J gene is TRBJ2-1, the V gene TRBV4-2; the D gene is possibly TRBD2 (5 bases). Germline assignment: CDR1 LGHNA and CDR2 YNFKEQ. The CDR3 totals 14 residues. V was trimmed by 2 bases and J by 5 bases, leaving 10 bases between them. The chain's CDR3 is CASSQREKNNEQFF. Written as DNA, the CDR3 is TGTGCCAGCAGCCAACGGGAAAAGAACAATGAGCAGTTCTTC.

The V call is TRBV7-2, the J call TRBJ1-1, with TRBD1 identical over 10 bases. CDR1 is SGHTA and CDR2 is FQGNSA in the germline V gene. CDR3 length: 16 amino acids. Unmatched junction bases numbered 7, after V lost 5 bases and J lost 1 base. CDR3 in DNA: TGTGCCAGCAGCACCCGACAGGGGGCGAAGAACACTGAAGCTTTCTTT. Its translation is CASSTRQGAKNTEAFF.

The chain has TRBV18 and TRBJ1-2, with no clear D. Between the trimmed V and J ends, which lost 2 bases and 4 bases, there was a span of 14 bases. CDR1 KGHSH and CDR2 LQKENI come from the germline V gene. The CDR3 is 15 amino acids. CDR3 sequence (DNA): TGTGCCAGCTCACCATCCGGACTAGCCCCCTATGGCTACACCTTC. Translation: CASSPSGLAPYGYTF.

This rearrangement joins TRBV5-6 to TRBJ1-2; 12 bases are shared with TRBD1. Germline V gene sequence: CDR1 SGHDT, CDR2 YYEEEE. This CDR3 has 14 residues. V dropped 4 bases and J dropped 8; count of bases not matched to a gene: 6. The CDR3 DNA reads TGTGCCAGCAGCGGGACAGGGGGCTCTTGGGGCTACACCTTC. It translates to CASSGTGGSWGYTF.

The chain couples TRBV3-1 (or the pseudogene TRBV3-2) to TRBJ2-1, with 7 bases matching TRBD1. The V gene's germline CDR1 is LGHDT and CDR2 YNNKEL (reference sequence). The CDR3 consists of 15 residues. Trimming removed 4 bases from V and 8 bases from J; junction bases left unmatched: 11. The DNA of the CDR3 is TGTGCCAGCAGCCTCGACAGGGAAGAACATTATGAGCAGTTCTTC. Its protein is CASSLDREEHYEQFF.

The V gene is TRBV5-8, the J gene TRBJ2-2; 7 nucleotides agree with TRBD1. The J segment lost 2 bases and the V segment lost 3 bases, leaving 4 bases of the junction unmatched. Germline values: CDR1 SGHTS, CDR2 YDEGEE. The CDR3 has 15 residues. CDR3 region: CASSSGTVNTGELFF. CDR3 bases: TGTGCCAGCAGCTCCGGGACAGTCAACACCGGGGAGCTGTTTTTT.

CDR3 residues: CASSEALRLAGVQETQYF. Written as DNA, the CDR3 is TGTGCCAGCAGTGAAGCGCTTCGGCTAGCAGGTGTTCAAGAGACCCAGTACTTC. This chain links TRBV2 with TRBJ2-5; tentative D call: TRBD2 (5 bases). V lost 0 bases, J lost 2 bases, and 19 bases lay in between. CDR3 length: 18 residues. The germline V gene encodes CDR1 SNHLY and CDR2 FYNNEI.

The chain combines TRBV4-1 with TRBJ1-1; 7 bases fit TRBD1. The V segment lost 1 base and the J segment 1 base; nucleotides outside the gene matches: 3. The CDR3 loop spans 15 amino acids. CDR1 MGHRA and CDR2 YSYEKL come from the germline V gene. In DNA form, the CDR3 reads TGCGCCAGCAGCCAAGTTGGGACAGCGAACACTGAAGCTTTCTTT. Its protein is CASSQVGTANTEAFF.

This chain joins TRBV2 and TRBJ1-1; D is uncertain. CDR1 is SNHLY, CDR2 FYNNEI, per germline. The CDR3 runs to 13 residues. Deletions cut 4 bases from V and 0 bases from J, with 6 bases between. The CDR3 reads CASSGSMNTEAFF. The CDR3 DNA sequence: TGTGCCAGCAGTGGCTCTATGAACACTGAAGCTTTCTTT.

The genes are TRBV3-1 (or the pseudogene TRBV3-2) and TRBJ1-5; possible D gene TRBD1, 5 bases. CDR3 length: 14 amino acids. Germline V CDR1 and CDR2: LGHDT, YNNKEL (reference sequence). V lost 1 base and J 4 bases, leaving 8 bases between the germline ends. The CDR3 DNA sequence: TGTGCCAGCAGCCAAGGGACAATAAATCAGCCCCAGCATTTT. Residues: CASSQGTINQPQHF.